This TCR beta chain was recovered during a study of PD-L1 blockade in urothelial cancer. Profiled with immunoSEQ multiplex PCR; TCRdb holds only in-frame clones, not every one. The repertoire includes tens of thousands of clones, about 87% of them detected once, and 5.8% sits in the top ten. The TCR sequence derives from a man aged 35-49 years with urothelial cancer. The specimen was PBMCs, collected around atezolizumab (anti-PD-L1) treatment.

CDR3 region: CASSRGLSGSSSNEQFF. CDR3 bases: TGTGCCAGCAGCCGAGGACTTAGCGGGAGTTCTTCCAATGAGCAGTTCTTC. The chain combines TRBV9 with TRBJ2-1, with 9 bases lining up with TRBD2. With 4 bases clipped from V and 6 bases from J, the junction kept 14 bases outside the gene matches. Germline V gene sequence: CDR1 SGDLS, CDR2 YYNGEE. This CDR3 is 17 amino acids long.